Listed below are T cell receptor beta chains from one sample, sequenced in a study of blood T cell repertoires in COVID-19. Sequenced by immunoSEQ multiplex PCR; TCRdb stores in-frame clones only, minus some. The table lists fewer than 250,000 clones, about 90% of them singletons. Sequenced sample: PBMCs or T cells enriched from blood (not recorded which). The receptors come from a man aged 50 or older who had been exposed to COVID-19. The CDR3 runs from the conserved cysteine through the conserved F or W. D genes are given only for firm matches. The size entry is marked missing in some rows and otherwise reads once, few, many or a size class.

>TRBV18|TRBJ2-2|NA|NA
CASSYSPNTGELFF
TGTGCCAGCTCGTACAGCCCGAACACCGGGGAGCTGTTTTTT
>TRBV24-1|TRBJ2-1|TRBD2|NA
CATSDPGLAGGNSYNEQFF
TGTGCCACCAGTGATCCTGGACTAGCGGGAGGAAATTCCTACAATGAGCAGTTCTTC
>TRBV5-1|TRBJ1-1|NA|NA
CASSSFPGGDRTEAFF
TGCGCCAGCAGCTCCTTTCCGGGAGGGGATCGCACTGAAGCTTTCTTT
>TRBV3-1/TRBV3-2|TRBJ1-4|NA|NA
CASSQTREGELFF
TGTGCCAGCAGCCAAACAAGGGAGGGGGAACTGTTTTTT
>TRBV11-3|TRBJ1-3|NA|NA
CASSSPGSGNTIYF
TGTGCCAGCAGCTCGCCCGGCTCTGGAAACACCATATATTTT
>TRBV4-1|TRBJ1-2|TRBD1|NA
CASSPGQGFYGYTF
TGCGCCAGCAGCCCTGGACAGGGATTCTATGGCTACACCTTC
>TRBV4-2|TRBJ1-2|TRBD1|NA
CASSRQTGDYGYTF
TGTGCCAGCAGCCGACAAACAGGGGACTATGGCTACACCTTC
>TRBV2|TRBJ2-7|TRBD1|few
CASTVGQGAYEQYF
TGTGCCAGCACCGTGGGACAGGGGGCGTACGAGCAGTACTTC
>TRBV28|TRBJ1-5|NA|NA
CASSLLQGRNQPQHF
TGTGCCAGCAGTCTGCTACAGGGTCGGAATCAGCCCCAGCATTTT
>TRBV28|TRBJ1-4|TRBD1|NA
CASSLLQGFNEKLFF
TGTGCCAGCAGTTTATTACAGGGGTTTAATGAAAAACTGTTTTTT
>TRBV28|TRBJ1-3|TRBD1|NA
CASRSGQAYSGNTIYF
TGTGCCAGCAGATCGGGACAGGCATACTCTGGAAACACCATATATTTT
>TRBV12-3/TRBV12-4|TRBJ1-1|NA|NA
CASSFGALSEAFF
TGTGCCAGCAGTTTTGGGGCCCTTTCTGAAGCTTTCTTT
>TRBV10-3|TRBJ2-1|TRBD1|NA
CAISENLGQGYNEQFF
TGTGCCATCAGTGAGAATCTGGGACAGGGGTACAATGAGCAGTTCTTC
>TRBV24-1|TRBJ1-1|NA|NA
CATSGGRGTEAFF
TGTGCCACCAGTGGGGGGAGGGGCACTGAAGCTTTCTTT
>TRBV5-1|TRBJ2-1|TRBD2|once
CASRTGTIPYNEQFF
TGCGCCAGCAGAACCGGGACTATACCCTACAATGAGCAGTTCTTC
>TRBV6-5|TRBJ1-2|TRBD1|once
CASKRQGRDYGYTF
TGTGCCAGCAAAAGACAGGGGAGAGACTATGGCTACACCTTC
>TRBV11-2|TRBJ1-2|NA|NA
CASSLSLGANYGYTF
TGTGCCAGCAGCTTATCCCTCGGGGCTAACTATGGCTACACCTTC
>TRBV27|TRBJ1-2|NA|NA
CASSPGRGYYGYTF
TGTGCCAGCAGTCCTGGGCGGGGGTACTATGGCTACACCTTC
>TRBV7-6|TRBJ1-6|TRBD1|NA
CASSSGWTGDNSPLHF
TGTGCCAGCAGCTCAGGGTGGACAGGGGATAATTCACCCCTCCACTTT
>TRBV7-7|TRBJ2-3|TRBD2|NA
CASSPTSGRAGTDTQYF
TGTGCTAGCAGCCCGACTAGCGGGAGGGCCGGCACAGATACGCAGTATTTT
>TRBV2|TRBJ1-5|TRBD1|NA
CASSAAGGDIQPQHF
TGTGCCAGCAGTGCCGCAGGGGGCGATATCCAGCCCCAGCATTTT
>TRBV5-4|TRBJ1-1|TRBD1|few
CASSRPGQGNTEAFF
TGTGCCAGCAGCCGGCCGGGACAGGGGAACACTGAAGCTTTCTTT
>TRBV5-1|TRBJ1-1|NA|NA
CASSSYRVGANTEAFF
TGCGCCAGCAGCTCCTACAGGGTCGGGGCGAACACTGAAGCTTTCTTT
>TRBV5-4|TRBJ1-1|NA|few
CASSLPRTMNTEAFF
TGTGCCAGCAGCTTGCCGAGAACCATGAACACTGAAGCTTTCTTT
>TRBV18|TRBJ2-7|TRBD1|NA
CASSPGTGYEQYF
TGTGCCAGCTCACCAGGGACAGGCTACGAGCAGTACTTC
>TRBV28|TRBJ1-3|NA|NA
CASSINSGNTIYF
TGTGCCAGCAGTATCAACTCTGGAAACACCATATATTTT
>TRBV24-1|TRBJ2-1|TRBD2|NA
CATSDTSGASYNEQFF
TGTGCCACCAGTGATACTAGCGGGGCCTCCTACAATGAGCAGTTCTTC
>TRBV29-1|TRBJ1-2|TRBD1|NA
CSVAGGELYGYTF
TGCAGCGTCGCAGGGGGCGAGTTGTATGGCTACACCTTC
>TRBV28|TRBJ1-3|NA|NA
CASSLGGVLSGNTIYF
TGTGCCAGCAGTTTAGGAGGGGTACTCTCTGGAAACACCATATATTTT
>TRBV27|TRBJ1-1|NA|NA
CASSFSGHLNERAFF
TGTGCCAGCAGTTTCTCGGGACACCTAAATGAGAGAGCTTTCTTT
>TRBV4-1|TRBJ1-3|NA|NA
CASSQDPSFNPGNTIYF
TGCGCCAGCAGCCAAGATCCCAGTTTTAACCCTGGAAACACCATATATTTT
>TRBV15|TRBJ1-5|NA|NA
CATSRQGSNQPQHF
TGTGCCACCAGCAGACAGGGAAGCAATCAGCCCCAGCATTTT
>TRBV7-9|TRBJ2-1|TRBD2|NA
CASSSTSGGAYEQFF
TGTGCCAGCAGCTCTACTAGCGGGGGGGCCTATGAGCAGTTCTTC
>TRBV11-2|TRBJ1-1|NA|NA
CASSLVSQGFTEAFF
TGTGCCAGCAGCTTAGTGTCACAGGGCTTCACTGAAGCTTTCTTT
>TRBV7-9|TRBJ2-6|NA|once
CASSSGYSGANVLTF
TGTGCCAGCAGCAGCGGATATTCGGGGGCCAACGTCCTGACTTTC
>TRBV7-2|TRBJ2-1|TRBD2|NA
CASSITSGSYNEQFF
TGTGCCAGCAGCATAACTAGCGGGAGCTACAATGAGCAGTTCTTC
>TRBV5-1|TRBJ1-6|TRBD1|NA
CASSRGQGTVYNSPLHF
TGCGCCAGCAGCAGAGGACAGGGGACTGTTTATAATTCACCCCTCCACTTT
>TRBV28|TRBJ1-6|TRBD1|NA
CASSLPQQGKGSPLHF
TGTGCCAGCAGTTTACCCCAACAGGGGAAGGGCTCACCCCTCCACTTT
>TRBV3-1/TRBV3-2|TRBJ1-1|NA|NA
CASSQVAGQQLEAFF
TGTGCCAGCAGCCAAGTCGCTGGACAGCAACTTGAAGCTTTCTTT
>TRBV9|TRBJ1-1|NA|NA
CASSQTASNTEAFF
TGTGCCAGCAGCCAGACAGCCAGCAACACTGAAGCTTTCTTT
>TRBV5-8|TRBJ1-3|TRBD1|NA
CASSPTGEYTIYF
TGTGCCAGCAGCCCGACAGGGGAGTACACCATATATTTT
>TRBV4-2|TRBJ1-4|NA|NA
CASSQEQENEKLFF
TGTGCCAGCAGCCAAGAACAGGAGAATGAAAAACTGTTTTTT
>TRBV11-2|TRBJ2-1|TRBD2|NA
CASKSGSSYNEQFF
TGTGCCAGCAAGAGCGGGAGCTCCTACAATGAGCAGTTCTTC
>TRBV5-1|TRBJ2-7|TRBD1|NA
CASSPGTGGYEQYF
TGCGCCAGCAGCCCCGGGACAGGGGGCTACGAGCAGTACTTC
>TRBV7-3|TRBJ1-2|NA|NA
CASSLSWQNYGYTF
TGTGCCAGCAGCTTAAGTTGGCAGAACTATGGCTACACCTTC
>TRBV2|TRBJ1-6|NA|NA
CASNIRQARSYNSPLHF
TGTGCCAGCAATATACGACAGGCCCGCTCCTATAATTCACCCCTCCACTTT
>TRBV7-3|TRBJ2-1|NA|NA
CASGTERYNEQFF
TGTGCCAGCGGTACGGAGCGGTACAATGAGCAGTTCTTC
>TRBV2|TRBJ2-2|NA|NA
CASRGGREDTGELFF
TGTGCCAGCAGGGGAGGCAGGGAGGACACCGGGGAGCTGTTTTTT